These T cell receptor beta chains were read from a single sample in a study of blood T cell repertoires in COVID-19. Here immunoSEQ multiplex PCR was the method, and the copy in TCRdb shows in-frame clones only, minus some. This repertoire shows 140,000 to 150,000 clones, roughly three quarters found once; its top ten account for around 2.1%. The specimen was peripheral blood. The receptors derive from a woman in her sixties with acute or convalescent COVID-19. Each CDR3 is given with its conserved first and last residue. D genes are given only for firm matches. Size is omitted from some rows. Given values are once, few, many or a class for expanded clones.

d_gene: NA; j_gene: TRBJ1-6; v_gene: TRBV5-1; abundance: NA; CDR3aa: CASSWSSYNSPLHF; CDR3nt: TGCGCCAGCAGCTGGAGCTCCTATAATTCACCCCTCCACTTT
d_gene: NA; j_gene: TRBJ1-1; v_gene: TRBV7-9; abundance: NA; CDR3aa: CASSPDTNTEAFF; CDR3nt: TGTGCCAGCAGCCCCGACACAAACACTGAAGCTTTCTTT
d_gene: NA; j_gene: TRBJ1-6; v_gene: TRBV30; abundance: NA; CDR3aa: CAWGPNYNSPLHF; CDR3nt: TGTGCCTGGGGACCCAATTATAATTCACCCCTCCACTTT
d_gene: TRBD2; j_gene: TRBJ2-3; v_gene: TRBV3-1/TRBV3-2; abundance: NA; CDR3aa: CASSQAGGDTQYF; CDR3nt: TGTGCCAGCAGCCAAGCGGGGGGAGATACGCAGTATTTT
d_gene: NA; j_gene: TRBJ1-2; v_gene: TRBV6-5; abundance: NA; CDR3aa: CASSLTNSYGYTF; CDR3nt: TGTGCCAGCAGCTTAACTAACTCCTATGGCTACACCTTC
d_gene: NA; j_gene: TRBJ2-7; v_gene: TRBV6-1; abundance: NA; CDR3aa: CASSERGFWKYF; CDR3nt: TGTGCCAGCAGTGAAAGGGGGTTTTGGAAGTACTTC
d_gene: TRBD2; j_gene: TRBJ2-7; v_gene: TRBV5-6; abundance: once; CDR3aa: CASSLGLADYEQYF; CDR3nt: TGTGCCAGCAGCTTGGGACTAGCGGACTACGAGCAGTACTTC
d_gene: NA; j_gene: TRBJ1-5; v_gene: TRBV15; abundance: NA; CDR3aa: CATSRDPLRDIWDDNQPQHF; CDR3nt: TGTGCCACCAGCAGAGATCCATTGAGGGACATCTGGGATGATAATCAGCCCCAGCATTTT
d_gene: TRBD1; j_gene: TRBJ1-6; v_gene: TRBV10-3; abundance: NA; CDR3aa: CAISEFRGTGDNSPLHF; CDR3nt: TGTGCCATCAGTGAGTTTCGGGGGACAGGAGATAATTCACCCCTCCACTTT
d_gene: NA; j_gene: TRBJ2-5; v_gene: TRBV6-6; abundance: NA; CDR3aa: CASSDPRRGETQYF; CDR3nt: TGTGCCAGCAGCGATCCCCGGAGGGGAGAGACCCAGTACTTC
d_gene: NA; j_gene: TRBJ2-7; v_gene: TRBV2; abundance: NA; CDR3aa: CASSIPEAAPYEQYF; CDR3nt: TGTGCCAGCAGTATACCCGAGGCGGCCCCCTACGAGCAGTACTTC
d_gene: TRBD1; j_gene: TRBJ2-7; v_gene: TRBV5-1; abundance: NA; CDR3aa: CASSLGQPAYEQYF; CDR3nt: TGCGCCAGCAGCCTGGGACAGCCGGCCTACGAGCAGTACTTC
d_gene: TRBD1; j_gene: TRBJ1-5; v_gene: TRBV18; abundance: NA; CDR3aa: CASSPLRTGYSNQPQHF; CDR3nt: TGTGCCAGCTCACCCCTCCGGACAGGGTATAGCAATCAGCCCCAGCATTTT
d_gene: TRBD2; j_gene: TRBJ2-3; v_gene: TRBV24-1; abundance: NA; CDR3aa: CATKAGGTDTQYF; CDR3nt: TGTGCCACCAAGGCGGGAGGCACAGATACGCAGTATTTT
d_gene: TRBD2; j_gene: TRBJ2-7; v_gene: TRBV19; abundance: NA; CDR3aa: CASSMSRGLASEQYF; CDR3nt: TGTGCCAGTAGTATGAGTCGGGGACTAGCTTCCGAGCAGTACTTC
d_gene: NA; j_gene: TRBJ1-1; v_gene: TRBV18; abundance: once; CDR3aa: CASSFNAGGNTEAFF; CDR3nt: TGTGCCAGCTCATTTAACGCCGGGGGGAACACTGAAGCTTTCTTT
d_gene: TRBD2; j_gene: TRBJ2-2; v_gene: TRBV4-2; abundance: few; CDR3aa: CASSQDPSRTSGDTGELFF; CDR3nt: TGTGCCAGCAGCCAAGACCCATCGCGGACTAGCGGAGACACCGGGGAGCTGTTTTTT
d_gene: NA; j_gene: TRBJ1-6; v_gene: TRBV19; abundance: NA; CDR3aa: CASKFREHQSPLHF; CDR3nt: TGTGCCAGTAAATTTAGGGAGCATCAGTCACCCCTCCACTTT
d_gene: NA; j_gene: TRBJ1-1; v_gene: TRBV4-2; abundance: NA; CDR3aa: CATSPGVNTEAFF; CDR3nt: TGTGCCACCTCGCCAGGGGTGAACACTGAAGCTTTCTTT
d_gene: NA; j_gene: TRBJ1-5; v_gene: TRBV6-5; abundance: NA; CDR3aa: CASRPFISEPQHF; CDR3nt: TGTGCCAGCAGACCTTTTATCAGCGAGCCCCAGCATTTT
d_gene: NA; j_gene: TRBJ1-1; v_gene: TRBV10-2; abundance: NA; CDR3aa: CASSGGWGRNTEAFF; CDR3nt: TGCGCCAGCAGCGGCGGTTGGGGGCGGAACACTGAAGCTTTCTTT
d_gene: NA; j_gene: TRBJ2-5; v_gene: TRBV16; abundance: once; CDR3aa: CASSPGAEETQYF; CDR3nt: TGTGCCAGCAGCCCAGGAGCGGAGGAGACCCAGTACTTC
d_gene: NA; j_gene: TRBJ2-3; v_gene: TRBV9; abundance: NA; CDR3aa: CASSVVRSVADTQYF; CDR3nt: TGTGCCAGCAGCGTAGTTCGTAGCGTTGCAGATACGCAGTATTTT
d_gene: NA; j_gene: TRBJ1-2; v_gene: TRBV25-1; abundance: NA; CDR3aa: CASSEGLRGFGAGGYTF; CDR3nt: TGTGCCAGCAGTGAGGGCCTCAGGGGCTTTGGGGCCGGGGGCTACACCTTC
d_gene: NA; j_gene: TRBJ2-2; v_gene: TRBV11-1; abundance: NA; CDR3aa: CASSLQLQNTGELFF; CDR3nt: TGTGCCAGCAGCTTACAACTGCAGAACACCGGGGAGCTGTTTTTT
d_gene: NA; j_gene: TRBJ1-1; v_gene: TRBV5-1; abundance: NA; CDR3aa: CASSQGTAGAGTEAFF; CDR3nt: TGCGCCAGCAGTCAGGGGACGGCGGGGGCCGGGACTGAAGCTTTCTTT
d_gene: NA; j_gene: TRBJ2-7; v_gene: TRBV7-9; abundance: NA; CDR3aa: CASSLDRGEQYF; CDR3nt: TGTGCCAGCAGCTTAGACCGGGGCGAGCAGTACTTC
d_gene: NA; j_gene: TRBJ1-2; v_gene: TRBV4-1; abundance: NA; CDR3aa: CASSQGGFGYTF; CDR3nt: TGCGCCAGCAGCCAAGGAGGGTTTGGCTACACCTTC
d_gene: NA; j_gene: TRBJ1-5; v_gene: TRBV2; abundance: once; CDR3aa: CASTPKGGNQPQHF; CDR3nt: TGTGCCAGCACCCCCAAAGGGGGAAATCAGCCCCAGCATTTT
d_gene: NA; j_gene: TRBJ2-3; v_gene: TRBV5-1; abundance: NA; CDR3aa: CASSFGTSTDTQYF; CDR3nt: TGCGCCAGCAGCTTCGGGACTAGCACAGATACGCAGTATTTT
d_gene: NA; j_gene: TRBJ2-5; v_gene: TRBV12-3/TRBV12-4; abundance: NA; CDR3aa: CASSLRKETQYF; CDR3nt: TGTGCCAGCAGTTTGCGGAAAGAGACCCAGTACTTC
d_gene: TRBD2; j_gene: TRBJ2-1; v_gene: TRBV27; abundance: NA; CDR3aa: CASSILTSGFHYNEQFF; CDR3nt: TGTGCCAGCAGTATCTTGACTAGCGGGTTTCATTACAATGAGCAGTTCTTC
d_gene: TRBD2; j_gene: TRBJ2-1; v_gene: TRBV15; abundance: NA; CDR3aa: CATSRDLGLAGDNEQFF; CDR3nt: TGTGCCACCAGCAGAGACCTGGGACTAGCGGGGGACAATGAGCAGTTCTTC
d_gene: NA; j_gene: TRBJ2-1; v_gene: TRBV6-5; abundance: NA; CDR3aa: CASSYTRTFKGNEQFF; CDR3nt: TGTGCCAGCAGTTATACCCGGACATTCAAAGGCAATGAGCAGTTCTTC
d_gene: NA; j_gene: TRBJ2-3; v_gene: TRBV27; abundance: few; CDR3aa: CASSPSLSLRDTQYF; CDR3nt: TGTGCCAGCAGCCCATCTTTGTCATTGAGAGATACGCAGTATTTT
d_gene: NA; j_gene: TRBJ1-6; v_gene: TRBV5-4; abundance: NA; CDR3aa: CASSLRGPGSPLHF; CDR3nt: TGTGCCAGCAGCTTGAGAGGGCCGGGTTCACCCCTCCACTTT
d_gene: TRBD2; j_gene: TRBJ2-1; v_gene: TRBV9; abundance: NA; CDR3aa: CASNSGISYNEQFF; CDR3nt: TGTGCCAGCAATAGCGGGATATCCTACAATGAGCAGTTCTTC
d_gene: TRBD2; j_gene: TRBJ2-3; v_gene: TRBV11-2; abundance: NA; CDR3aa: CASSIAGGPSTDTQYF; CDR3nt: TGTGCCAGCAGCATAGCGGGAGGTCCTAGCACAGATACGCAGTATTTT
d_gene: NA; j_gene: TRBJ1-5; v_gene: TRBV28; abundance: NA; CDR3aa: CASTHGVGSNQPQHF; CDR3nt: TGTGCCAGCACCCACGGCGTCGGGTCCAATCAGCCCCAGCATTTT
d_gene: TRBD2; j_gene: TRBJ2-7; v_gene: TRBV28; abundance: few; CDR3aa: CASSFQVAGVSEQYF; CDR3nt: TGTGCCAGCAGTTTTCAAGTAGCGGGAGTGAGCGAGCAGTACTTC
d_gene: NA; j_gene: TRBJ2-7; v_gene: TRBV10-3; abundance: NA; CDR3aa: CAILESPGSYEQYF; CDR3nt: TGTGCCATCTTGGAGTCTCCGGGCTCCTACGAGCAGTACTTC
d_gene: NA; j_gene: TRBJ1-5; v_gene: TRBV3-1/TRBV3-2; abundance: NA; CDR3aa: CASSQETGPQHF; CDR3nt: TGTGCCAGCAGCCAAGAAACAGGGCCCCAGCATTTT